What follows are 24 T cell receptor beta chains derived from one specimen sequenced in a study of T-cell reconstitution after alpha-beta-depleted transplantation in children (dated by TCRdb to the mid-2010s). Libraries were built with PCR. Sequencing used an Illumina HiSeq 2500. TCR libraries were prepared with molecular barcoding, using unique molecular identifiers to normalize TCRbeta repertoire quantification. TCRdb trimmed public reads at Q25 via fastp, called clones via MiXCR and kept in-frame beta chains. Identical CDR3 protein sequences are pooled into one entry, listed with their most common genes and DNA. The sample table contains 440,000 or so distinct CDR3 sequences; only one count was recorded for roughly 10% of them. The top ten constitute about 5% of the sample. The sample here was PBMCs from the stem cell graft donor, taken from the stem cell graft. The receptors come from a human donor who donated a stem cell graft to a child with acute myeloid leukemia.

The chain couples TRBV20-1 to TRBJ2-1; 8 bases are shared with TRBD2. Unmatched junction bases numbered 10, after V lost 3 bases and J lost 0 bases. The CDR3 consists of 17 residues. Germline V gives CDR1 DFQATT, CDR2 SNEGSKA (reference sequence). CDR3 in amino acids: CSASVASGFSSYNEQFF. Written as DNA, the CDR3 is TGCAGTGCTAGTGTGGCTAGCGGGTTTAGCTCCTACAATGAGCAGTTCTTC.

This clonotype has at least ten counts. The CDR3 region has the DNA TGCGCCAGCAGCAGTTCTCAAGAGACCCAGTACTTC. It codes for CASSSSQETQYF. The rearrangement joins TRBV5-1 to TRBJ2-5, with D hard to call. The germline V gene has CDR1 SGHRS and CDR2 YFSETQ. V was clipped by 4 bases and J by 2 bases, with 6 bases between them. The CDR3 spans 12 residues.

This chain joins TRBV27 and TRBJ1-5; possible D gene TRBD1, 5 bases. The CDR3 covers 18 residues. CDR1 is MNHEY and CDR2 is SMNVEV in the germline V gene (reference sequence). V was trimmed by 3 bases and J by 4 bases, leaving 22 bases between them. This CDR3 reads CASSFTGPVGRENQPQHF. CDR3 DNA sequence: TGTGCCAGCAGTTTCACGGGCCCGGTGGGGCGAGAGAATCAGCCCCAGCATTTT.

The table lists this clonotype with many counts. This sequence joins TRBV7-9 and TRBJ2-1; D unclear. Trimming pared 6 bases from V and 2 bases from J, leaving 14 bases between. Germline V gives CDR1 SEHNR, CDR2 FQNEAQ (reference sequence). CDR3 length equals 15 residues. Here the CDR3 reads CASSPGPSTYNEQFF. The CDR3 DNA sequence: TGTGCCAGCAGTCCCGGGCCGTCTACCTACAATGAGCAGTTCTTC.

The CDR3: CASNLGNSRSSYNEQFF. The DNA for the CDR3 is TGCGCCAGCAATTTGGGGAACAGTCGTAGCTCCTACAATGAGCAGTTCTTC. The chain employs TRBV5-1 and TRBJ2-1; no definite D call. This CDR3 has 17 amino acids. CDR1 and CDR2 from the germline V gene are SGHRS and YFSETQ. V lost 6 bases, J lost 0 bases, and 19 bases lay in between.

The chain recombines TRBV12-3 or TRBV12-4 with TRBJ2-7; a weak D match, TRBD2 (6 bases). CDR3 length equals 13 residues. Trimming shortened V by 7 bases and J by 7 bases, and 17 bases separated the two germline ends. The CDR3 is CASTLPGLREQYF. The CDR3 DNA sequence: TGTGCCAGCACTCTACCGGGACTCCGTGAGCAGTACTTC.

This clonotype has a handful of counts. CDR3 protein: CASSLGGNGNQPQHF. Here the CDR3 DNA reads TGTGCCAGCAGTTTGGGGGGGAATGGCAATCAGCCCCAGCATTTT. The rearrangement uses TRBV12-3 or TRBV12-4 and TRBJ1-5, with a possible D match to TRBD1 (5 bases). V lost 3 bases and J lost 2, with 11 bases in between. The CDR3 covers 15 residues.

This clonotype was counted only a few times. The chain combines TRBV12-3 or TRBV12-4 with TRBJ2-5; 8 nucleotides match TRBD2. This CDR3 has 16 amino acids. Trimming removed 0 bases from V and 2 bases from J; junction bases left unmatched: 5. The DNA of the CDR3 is TGTGCCAGCAGTTTAGCTAATAGCGGGGCACAAGAGACCCAGTACTTC. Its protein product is CASSLANSGAQETQYF.

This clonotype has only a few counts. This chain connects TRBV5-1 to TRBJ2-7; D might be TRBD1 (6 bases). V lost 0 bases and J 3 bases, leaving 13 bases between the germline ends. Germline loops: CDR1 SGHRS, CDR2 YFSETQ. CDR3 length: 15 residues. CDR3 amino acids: CASSLGRGRHYEQYF. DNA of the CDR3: TGCGCCAGCAGCTTGGGCAGGGGCCGACACTACGAGCAGTACTTC.

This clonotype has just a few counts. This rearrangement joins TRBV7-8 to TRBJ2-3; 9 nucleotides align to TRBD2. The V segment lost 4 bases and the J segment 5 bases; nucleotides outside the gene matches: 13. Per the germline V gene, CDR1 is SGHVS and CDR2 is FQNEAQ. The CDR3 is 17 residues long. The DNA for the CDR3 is TGTGCCAGCAGCTCTCTTCCGGGACTAGCAGGAGGAGATACGCAGTATTTT. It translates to CASSSLPGLAGGDTQYF. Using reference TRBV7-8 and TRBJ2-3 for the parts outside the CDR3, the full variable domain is GAGVSQSPRYKVAKRGQDVALRCDPISGHVSLFWYQQALGQGPEFLTYFQNEAQLDKSGLPSDRFFAERPEGSVSTLKIQRTQQEDSAVYLCASSSLPGLAGGDTQYFGPGTRLTVL.

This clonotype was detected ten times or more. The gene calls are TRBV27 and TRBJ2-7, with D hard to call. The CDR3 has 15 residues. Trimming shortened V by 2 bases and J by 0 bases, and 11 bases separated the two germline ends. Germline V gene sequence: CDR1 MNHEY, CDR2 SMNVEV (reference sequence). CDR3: CASSLAAFSSYEQYF. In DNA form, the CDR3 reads TGTGCCAGCAGTTTAGCGGCTTTTAGCTCCTACGAGCAGTACTTC.

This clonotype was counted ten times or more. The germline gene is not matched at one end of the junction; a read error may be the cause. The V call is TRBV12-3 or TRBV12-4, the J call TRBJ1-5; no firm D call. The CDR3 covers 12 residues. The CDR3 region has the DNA TGTGCCAGCAGTTTTTCTTCAGGCCGTTTGGATTTT. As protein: CASSFSSGRLDF.

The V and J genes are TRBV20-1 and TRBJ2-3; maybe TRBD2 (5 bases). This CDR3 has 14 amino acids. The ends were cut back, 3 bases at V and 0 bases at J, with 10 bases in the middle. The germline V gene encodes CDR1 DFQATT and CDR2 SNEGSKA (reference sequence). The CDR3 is CSASRGSSTDTQYF. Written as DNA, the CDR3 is TGCAGTGCTAGTCGCGGGTCTAGCACAGATACGCAGTATTTT.

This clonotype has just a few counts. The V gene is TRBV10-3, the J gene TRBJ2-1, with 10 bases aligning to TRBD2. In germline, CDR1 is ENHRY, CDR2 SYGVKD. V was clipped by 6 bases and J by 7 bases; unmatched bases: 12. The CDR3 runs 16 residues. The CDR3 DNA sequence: TGTGCCATCAGGCATCAACCGGGACTAGCGTTTAATGAGCAGTTCTTC. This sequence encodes CAIRHQPGLAFNEQFF.

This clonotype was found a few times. CDR3 loop: CASSLASGPQDTQYF. Written as DNA, the CDR3 is TGTGCCAGCAGCTTAGCTAGCGGTCCTCAGGATACGCAGTATTTT. The chain combines TRBV7-2 with TRBJ2-3; weak D call: TRBD2 (6 bases). Trimming cost V 0 bases and J 6 bases, with 13 bases left between them. Germline V CDR1 and CDR2: SGHTA, FQGNSA. CDR3 size: 15 residues.

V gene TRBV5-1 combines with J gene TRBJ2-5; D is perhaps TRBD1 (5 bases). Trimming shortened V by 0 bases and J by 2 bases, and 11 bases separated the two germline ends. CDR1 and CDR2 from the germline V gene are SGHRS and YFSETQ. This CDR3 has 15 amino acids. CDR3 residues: CASSLGQGGQETQYF. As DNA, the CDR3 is TGCGCCAGCAGCTTGGGGCAGGGTGGGCAAGAGACCCAGTACTTC. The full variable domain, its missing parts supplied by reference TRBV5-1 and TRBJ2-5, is KAGVTQTPRYLIKTRGQQVTLSCSPISGHRSVSWYQQTPGQGLQFLFEYFSETQRNKGNFPGRFSGRQFSNSRSEMNVSTLELGDSALYLCASSLGQGGQETQYFGPGTRLLVL.

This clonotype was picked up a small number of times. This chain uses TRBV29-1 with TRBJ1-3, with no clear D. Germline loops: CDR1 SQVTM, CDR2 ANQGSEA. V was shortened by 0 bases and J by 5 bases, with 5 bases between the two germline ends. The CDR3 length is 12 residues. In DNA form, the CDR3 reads TGCAGCGTTGAAGATCCTCGAAACACCATATATTTT. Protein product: CSVEDPRNTIYF.

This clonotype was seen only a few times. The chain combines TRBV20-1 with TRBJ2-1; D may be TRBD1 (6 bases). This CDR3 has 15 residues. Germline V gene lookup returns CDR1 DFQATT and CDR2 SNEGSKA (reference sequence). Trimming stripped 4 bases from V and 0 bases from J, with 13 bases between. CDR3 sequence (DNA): TGCAGTGCTACATCCGGGACATACTCCTACAATGAGCAGTTCTTC. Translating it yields CSATSGTYSYNEQFF.

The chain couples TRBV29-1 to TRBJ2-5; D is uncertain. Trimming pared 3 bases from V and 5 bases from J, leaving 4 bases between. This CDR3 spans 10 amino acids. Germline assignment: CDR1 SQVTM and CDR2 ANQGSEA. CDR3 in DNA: TGCAGCGTTGACGGGGAGACCCAGTACTTC. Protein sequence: CSVDGETQYF.

CDR3 region: CASSFRVTSGNTEAFF. DNA of the CDR3: TGTGCCAGCAGTTTCAGGGTAACCTCTGGGAACACTGAAGCTTTCTTT. The chain recombines TRBV5-5 with TRBJ1-1; perhaps TRBD1 as D (5 bases). The CDR3 is 16 residues long. Per germline, CDR1 SGHKS and CDR2 YYEKEE (reference sequence). The V end lost 5 bases, the J end lost 1 base, and 18 bases lay between the germline ends.

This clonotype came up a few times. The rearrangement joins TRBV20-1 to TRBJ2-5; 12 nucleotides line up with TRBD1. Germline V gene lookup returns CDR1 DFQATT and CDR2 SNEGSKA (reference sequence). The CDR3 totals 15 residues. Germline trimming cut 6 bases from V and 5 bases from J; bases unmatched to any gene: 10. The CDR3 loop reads CSAAPGQGARETQYF. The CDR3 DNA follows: TGCAGTGCGGCCCCGGGACAGGGGGCACGGGAGACCCAGTACTTC.

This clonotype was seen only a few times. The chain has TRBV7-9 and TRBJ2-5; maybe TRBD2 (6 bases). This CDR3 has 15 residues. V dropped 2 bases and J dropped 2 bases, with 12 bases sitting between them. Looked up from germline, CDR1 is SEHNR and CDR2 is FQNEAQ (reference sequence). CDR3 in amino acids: CASSLNGGLQETQYF. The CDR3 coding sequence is TGTGCCAGCAGCTTAAACGGGGGTCTTCAAGAGACCCAGTACTTC. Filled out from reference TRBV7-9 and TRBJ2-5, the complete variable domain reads DTGVSQNPRHKITKRGQNVTFRCDPISEHNRLYWYRQTLGQGPEFLTYFQNEAQLEKSRLLSDRFSAERPKGSFSTLEIQRTEQGDSAMYLCASSLNGGLQETQYFGPGTRLLVL.

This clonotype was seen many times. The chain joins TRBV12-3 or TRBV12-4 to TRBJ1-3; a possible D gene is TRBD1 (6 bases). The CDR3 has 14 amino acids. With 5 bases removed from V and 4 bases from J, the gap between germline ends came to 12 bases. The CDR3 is CASSPTGSGNTIYF. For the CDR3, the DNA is TGTGCCAGCAGTCCCACAGGGTCGGGAAACACCATATATTTT.

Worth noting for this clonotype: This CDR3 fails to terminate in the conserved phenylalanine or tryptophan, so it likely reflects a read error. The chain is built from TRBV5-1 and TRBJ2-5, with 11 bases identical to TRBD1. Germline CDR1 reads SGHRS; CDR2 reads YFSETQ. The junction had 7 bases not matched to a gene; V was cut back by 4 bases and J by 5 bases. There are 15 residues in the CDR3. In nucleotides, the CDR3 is TGCGCCAGCAGCGGCGGACAGGGGGCAAGGGAGACCCAGTACTTG. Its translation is CASSGGQGARETQYL.